The sequence of this TCR beta chain was determined in a study of blood T cell repertoires in COVID-19. This clone has more than one count but fewer than ten. The length of the CDR3 is 16 residues. The germline CDR1 and CDR2 sequences are KGHSH and LQKENI. Losses at the gene ends were 1 base for V and 5 bases for J; bases not matched to a gene: 7. As handled by the study authors: For nucleated cells, counts were estimated from reference gene primer amplification. Libraries were prepared by immunoSEQ multiplex PCR; TCRdb keeps only in-frame clonotypes and omits some of them. The V and J calls and clone size are taken from that table; D and trimming were inferred from the DNA. Of roughly 130,000 clones listed, around 83% are singletons.

This receptor was identified in a woman aged 80 or older with acute or convalescent COVID-19. Sequencing was done on a sample of peripheral blood. This chain joins TRBV18 and TRBJ1-1; 10 bases agree with TRBD1. CDR3: CASSPLGQGSVTEAFF. The CDR3 DNA reads as TGTGCCAGCTCACCACTGGGACAGGGGAGTGTGACTGAAGCTTTCTTT. Variable domain in full (rest from reference TRBV18 and TRBJ1-1): NAGVMQNPRHLVRRRGQEARLRCSPMKGHSHVYWYRQLPEEGLKFMVYLQKENIIDESGMPKERFSAEFPKEGPSILRIQQVVRGDSAAYFCASSPLGQGSVTEAFFGQGTRLTVV.